This TCR beta chain came from a study of cytomegalovirus exposure and HLA in healthy donors. Regarding the study as a whole: In a later analysis, compared with equally common non-associated chains, HLA-associated beta chains were more expanded. Most TCRs appeared rarely, but some public TCRs recurred in many donors. In terms of immune exposure information, only CMV serostatus was available. High specificity and sensitivity for cytomegalovirus status were reported for the classifier.

Germline-derived CDR1 and CDR2 are SGHTS and YDEGEE. J gave up 4 bases and V 3 bases, and 5 bases lay outside the gene matches. There are 14 residues in the CDR3. Use of 60 Vbeta and 13 Jbeta primers characterized the PCR. The data were produced by immunoSEQ multiplex PCR, yet TCRdb's version contains in-frame clones alone and is incomplete. The top ten clones hold about 6.8% of a sample with under 150,000 clones, more than 75% of them seen once. This clone was seen only a few times. What it recognizes is unknown. The TCR was taken from a middle-aged woman in good health and CMV-seropositive. The rearrangement uses TRBV5-8 and TRBJ2-5; the match to TRBD2 covers 8 bases. Sequencing was carried out using PBMCs. The CDR3 sequence: CASSSGTRGETQYF. The CDR3 DNA sequence: TGTGCCAGCAGCTCCGGGACTAGAGGAGAGACCCAGTACTTC.